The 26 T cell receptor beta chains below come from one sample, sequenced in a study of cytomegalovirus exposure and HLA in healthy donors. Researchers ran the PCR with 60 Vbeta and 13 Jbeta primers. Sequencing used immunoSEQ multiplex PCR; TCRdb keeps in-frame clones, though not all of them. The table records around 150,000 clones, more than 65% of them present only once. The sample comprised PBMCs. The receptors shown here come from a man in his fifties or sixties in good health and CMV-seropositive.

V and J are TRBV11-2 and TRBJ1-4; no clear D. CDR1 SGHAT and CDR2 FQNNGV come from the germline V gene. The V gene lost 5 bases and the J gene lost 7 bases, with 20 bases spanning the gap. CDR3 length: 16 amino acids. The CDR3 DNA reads TGTGCCAGCAGCCCGCGGGTACACGGGGTGGGTGAAAAACTGTTTTTT. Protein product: CASSPRVHGVGEKLFF.

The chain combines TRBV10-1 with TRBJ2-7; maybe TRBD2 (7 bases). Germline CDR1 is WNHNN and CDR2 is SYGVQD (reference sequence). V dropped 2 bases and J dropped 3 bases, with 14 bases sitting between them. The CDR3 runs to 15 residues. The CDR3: CASSEREGEFYEQYV. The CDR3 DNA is TGCGCCAGCAGTGAGAGGGAGGGGGAGTTCTACGAGCAGTACGTC.

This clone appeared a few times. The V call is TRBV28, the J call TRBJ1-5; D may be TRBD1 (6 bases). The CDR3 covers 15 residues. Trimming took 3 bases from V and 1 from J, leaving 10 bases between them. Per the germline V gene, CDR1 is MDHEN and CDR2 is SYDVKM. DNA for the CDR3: TGTGCCAGCAGTTTCTGGGGGCGAAGCAATCAGCCCCAGCATTTT. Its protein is CASSFWGRSNQPQHF. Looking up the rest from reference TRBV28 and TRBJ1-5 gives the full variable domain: DVKVTQSSRYLVKRTGEKVFLECVQDMDHENMFWYRQDPGLGLRLIYFSYDVKMKEKGDIPEGYSVSREKKERFSLILESASTNQTSMYLCASSFWGRSNQPQHFGDGTRLSIL.

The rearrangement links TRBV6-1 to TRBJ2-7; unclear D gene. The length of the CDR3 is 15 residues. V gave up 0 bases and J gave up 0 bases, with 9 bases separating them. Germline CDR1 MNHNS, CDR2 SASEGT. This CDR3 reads CASSEATSSSYEQYV. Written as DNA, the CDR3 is TGTGCCAGCAGTGAAGCGACCTCTAGCTCCTACGAGCAGTACGTC.

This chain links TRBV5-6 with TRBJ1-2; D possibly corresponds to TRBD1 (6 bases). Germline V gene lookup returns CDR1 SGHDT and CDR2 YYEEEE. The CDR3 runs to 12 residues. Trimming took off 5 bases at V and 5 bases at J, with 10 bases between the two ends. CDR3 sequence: CASRAGVYGYTF. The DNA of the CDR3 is TGTGCCAGCAGGGCAGGGGTTTATGGCTACACCTTC. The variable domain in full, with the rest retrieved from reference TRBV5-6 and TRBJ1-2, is DAGVTQSPTHLIKTRGQQVTLRCSPKSGHDTVSWYQQALGQGPQFIFQYYEEEERQRGNFPDRFSGHQFPNYSSELNVNALLLGDSALYLCASRAGVYGYTFGSGTRLTVV.

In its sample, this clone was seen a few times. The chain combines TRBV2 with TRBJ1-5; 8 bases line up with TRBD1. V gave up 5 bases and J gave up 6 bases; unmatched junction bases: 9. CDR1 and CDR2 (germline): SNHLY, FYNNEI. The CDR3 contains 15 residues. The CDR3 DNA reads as TGTGCCAGCAGTCCCAGGGGGCAGGTCACTCAGCCCCAGCATTTT. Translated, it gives CASSPRGQVTQPQHF. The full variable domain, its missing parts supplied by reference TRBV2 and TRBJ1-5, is EPEVTQTPSHQVTQMGQEVILRCVPISNHLYFYWYRQILGQKVEFLVSFYNNEISEKSEIFDDQFSVERPDGSNFTLKIRSTKLEDSAMYFCASSPRGQVTQPQHFGDGTRLSIL.

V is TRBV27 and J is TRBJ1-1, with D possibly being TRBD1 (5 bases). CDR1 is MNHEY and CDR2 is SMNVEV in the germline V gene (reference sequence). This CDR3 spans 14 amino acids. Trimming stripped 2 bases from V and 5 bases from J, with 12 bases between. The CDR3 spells CASSLGQGLTEAFF. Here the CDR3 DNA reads TGTGCCAGCAGTTTAGGGCAGGGTTTGACTGAAGCTTTCTTT.

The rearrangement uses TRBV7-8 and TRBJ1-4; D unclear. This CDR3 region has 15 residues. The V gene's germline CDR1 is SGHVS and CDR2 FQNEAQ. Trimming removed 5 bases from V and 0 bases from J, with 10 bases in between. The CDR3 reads CASSPRRSTNEKLFF. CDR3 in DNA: TGTGCCAGCAGCCCGAGGAGGTCAACTAATGAAAAACTGTTTTTT.

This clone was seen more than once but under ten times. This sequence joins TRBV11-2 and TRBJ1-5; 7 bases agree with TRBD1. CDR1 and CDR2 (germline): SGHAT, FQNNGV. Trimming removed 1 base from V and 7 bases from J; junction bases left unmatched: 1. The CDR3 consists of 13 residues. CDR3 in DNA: TGTGCCAGCAGCTTAGGGACAGGCCAGCCCCAGCATTTT. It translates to CASSLGTGQPQHF.

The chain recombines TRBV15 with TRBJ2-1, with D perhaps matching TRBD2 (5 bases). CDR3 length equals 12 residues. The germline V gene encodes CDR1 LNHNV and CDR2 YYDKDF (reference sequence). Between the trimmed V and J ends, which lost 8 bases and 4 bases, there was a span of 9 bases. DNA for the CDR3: TGTGCCACCGGGGAGCGGTACAATGAGCAGTTCTTC. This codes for CATGERYNEQFF.

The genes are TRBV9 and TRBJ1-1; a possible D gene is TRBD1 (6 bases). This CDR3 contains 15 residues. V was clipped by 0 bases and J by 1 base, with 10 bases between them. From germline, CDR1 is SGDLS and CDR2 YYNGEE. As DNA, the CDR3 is TGTGCCAGCAGCGTAGGGGACACTTCGAACACTGAAGCTTTCTTT. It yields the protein CASSVGDTSNTEAFF. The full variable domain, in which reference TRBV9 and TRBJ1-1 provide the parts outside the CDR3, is DSGVTQTPKHLITATGQRVTLRCSPRSGDLSVYWYQQSLDQGLQFLIQYYNGEERAKGNILERFSAQQFPDLHSELNLSSLELGDSALYFCASSVGDTSNTEAFFGQGTRLTVV.

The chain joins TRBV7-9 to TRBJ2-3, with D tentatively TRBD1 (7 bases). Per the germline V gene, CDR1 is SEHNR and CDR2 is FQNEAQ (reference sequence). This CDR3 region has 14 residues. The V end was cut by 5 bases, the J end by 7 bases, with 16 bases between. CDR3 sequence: CASSLRGDAYTQYF. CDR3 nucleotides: TGTGCCAGCAGCCTCAGGGGGGACGCTTATACGCAGTATTTT.

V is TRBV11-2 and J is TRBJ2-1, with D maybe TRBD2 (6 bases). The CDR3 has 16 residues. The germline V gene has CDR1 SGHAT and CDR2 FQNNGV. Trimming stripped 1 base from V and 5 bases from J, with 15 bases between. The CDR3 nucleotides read TGTGCCAGCAGCTTAGGTTTGGGACTCCCACACAATGAGCAGTTCTTC. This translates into CASSLGLGLPHNEQFF. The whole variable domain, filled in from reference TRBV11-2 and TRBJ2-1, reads EAGVAQSPRYKIIEKRQSVAFWCNPISGHATLYWYQQILGQGPKLLIQFQNNGVVDDSQLPKDRFSAERLKGVDSTLKIQPAKLEDSAVYLCASSLGLGLPHNEQFFGPGTRLTVL.

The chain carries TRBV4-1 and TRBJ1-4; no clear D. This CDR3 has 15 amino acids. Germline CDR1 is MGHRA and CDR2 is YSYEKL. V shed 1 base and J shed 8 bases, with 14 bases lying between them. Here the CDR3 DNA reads TGCGCCAGCAGCCAAGCGGGTGCCGAGGGCGAAAAACTGTTTTTT. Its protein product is CASSQAGAEGEKLFF.

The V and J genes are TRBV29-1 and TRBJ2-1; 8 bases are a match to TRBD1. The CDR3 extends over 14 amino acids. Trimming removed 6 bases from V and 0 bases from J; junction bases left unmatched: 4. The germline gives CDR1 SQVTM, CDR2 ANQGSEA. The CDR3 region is CSVPRGLSYNEQFF. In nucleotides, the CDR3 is TGCAGCGTCCCCAGGGGGCTCTCCTACAATGAGCAGTTCTTC.

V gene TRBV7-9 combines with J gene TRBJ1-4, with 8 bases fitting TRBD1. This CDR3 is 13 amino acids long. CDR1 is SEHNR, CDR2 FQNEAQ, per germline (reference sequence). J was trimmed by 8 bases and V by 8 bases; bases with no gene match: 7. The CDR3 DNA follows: TGTGCCAGCGCCCAGGGGGCGGGCGAAAAACTGTTTTTT. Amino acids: CASAQGAGEKLFF.

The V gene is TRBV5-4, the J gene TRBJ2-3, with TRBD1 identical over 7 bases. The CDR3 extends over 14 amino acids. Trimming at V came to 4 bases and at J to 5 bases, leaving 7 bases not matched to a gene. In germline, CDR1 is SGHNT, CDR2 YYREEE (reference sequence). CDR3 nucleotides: TGTGCCAGCAGCCACAGGGGTGCTTTAGATACGCAGTATTTT. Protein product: CASSHRGALDTQYF.

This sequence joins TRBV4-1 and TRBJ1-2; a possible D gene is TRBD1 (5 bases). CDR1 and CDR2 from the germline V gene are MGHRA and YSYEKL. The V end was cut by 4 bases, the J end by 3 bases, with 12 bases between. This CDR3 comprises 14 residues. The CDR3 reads CASSPPGVDYGYTF. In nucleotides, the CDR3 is TGCGCCAGCAGCCCCCCGGGGGTAGACTATGGCTACACCTTC.

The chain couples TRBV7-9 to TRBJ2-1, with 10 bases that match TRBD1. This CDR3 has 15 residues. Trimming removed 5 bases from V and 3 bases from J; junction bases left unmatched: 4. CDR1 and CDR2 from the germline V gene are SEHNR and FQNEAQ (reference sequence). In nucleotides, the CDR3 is TGTGCCAGCAGCCAAGACAGGGGGCGCTACAATGAGCAGTTCTTC. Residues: CASSQDRGRYNEQFF.

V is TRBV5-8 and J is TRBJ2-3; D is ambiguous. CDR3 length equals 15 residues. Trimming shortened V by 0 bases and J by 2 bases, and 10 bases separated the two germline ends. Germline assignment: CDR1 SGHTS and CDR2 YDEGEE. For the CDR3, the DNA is TGTGCCAGCAGCTTGGCGGGTCTAGACACAGATACGCAGTATTTT. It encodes CASSLAGLDTDTQYF.

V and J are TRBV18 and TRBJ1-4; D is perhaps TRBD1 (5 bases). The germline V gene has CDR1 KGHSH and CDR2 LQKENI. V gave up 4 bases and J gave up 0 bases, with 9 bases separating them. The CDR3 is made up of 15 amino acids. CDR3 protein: CASSQGPTTNEKLFF. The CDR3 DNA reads TGTGCCAGCTCACAGGGGCCTACAACTAATGAAAAACTGTTTTTT.

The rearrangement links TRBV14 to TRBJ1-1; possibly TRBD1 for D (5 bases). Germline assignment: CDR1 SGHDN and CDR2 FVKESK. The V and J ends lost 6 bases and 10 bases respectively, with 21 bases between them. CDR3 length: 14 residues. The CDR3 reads CASSLMGGSRRAFF. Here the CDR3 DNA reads TGTGCCAGCAGTCTTATGGGGGGTTCGCGTAGAGCTTTCTTT.

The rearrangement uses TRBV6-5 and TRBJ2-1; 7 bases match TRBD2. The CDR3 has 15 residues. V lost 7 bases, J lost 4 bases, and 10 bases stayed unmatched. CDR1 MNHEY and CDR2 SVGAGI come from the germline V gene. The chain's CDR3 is CASTLRDYPYNEQFF. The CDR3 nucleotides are TGTGCCAGCACCCTCCGGGACTATCCGTACAATGAGCAGTTCTTC.

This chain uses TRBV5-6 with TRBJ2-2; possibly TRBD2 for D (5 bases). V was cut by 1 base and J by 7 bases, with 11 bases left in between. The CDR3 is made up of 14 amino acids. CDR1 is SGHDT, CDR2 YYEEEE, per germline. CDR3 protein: CASSLLGLHGELFF. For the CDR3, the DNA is TGTGCCAGCAGCTTGTTAGGACTGCACGGGGAGCTGTTTTTT.

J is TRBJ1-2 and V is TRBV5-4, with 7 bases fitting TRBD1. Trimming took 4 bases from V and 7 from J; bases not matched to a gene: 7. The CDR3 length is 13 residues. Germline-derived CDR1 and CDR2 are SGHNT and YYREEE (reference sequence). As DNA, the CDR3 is TGTGCCAGCAGCCTAGACAGGGTGGCTGGCTACACCTTC. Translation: CASSLDRVAGYTF.

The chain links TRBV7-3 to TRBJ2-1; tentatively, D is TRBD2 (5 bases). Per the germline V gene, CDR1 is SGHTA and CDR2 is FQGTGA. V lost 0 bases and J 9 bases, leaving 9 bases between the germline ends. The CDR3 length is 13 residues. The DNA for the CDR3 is TGTGCCAGCAGCTTAACGTGGAGGTCTGAGCAGTTCTTC. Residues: CASSLTWRSEQFF.